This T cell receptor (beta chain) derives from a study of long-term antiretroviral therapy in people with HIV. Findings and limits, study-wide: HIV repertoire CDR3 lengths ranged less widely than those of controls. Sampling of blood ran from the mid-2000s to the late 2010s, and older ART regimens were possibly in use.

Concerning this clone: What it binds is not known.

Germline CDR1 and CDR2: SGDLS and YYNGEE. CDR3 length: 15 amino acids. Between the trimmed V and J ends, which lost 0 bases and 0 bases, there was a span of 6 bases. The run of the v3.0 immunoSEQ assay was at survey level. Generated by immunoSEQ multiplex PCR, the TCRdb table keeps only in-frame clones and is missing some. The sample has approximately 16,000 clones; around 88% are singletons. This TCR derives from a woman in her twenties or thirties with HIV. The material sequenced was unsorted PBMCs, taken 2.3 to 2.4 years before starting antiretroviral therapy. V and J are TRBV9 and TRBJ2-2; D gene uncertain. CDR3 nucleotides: TGTGCCAGCAGCGTAGGGGCCGCGAACACCGGGGAGCTGTTTTTT. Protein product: CASSVGAANTGELFF.